Below, one T cell receptor beta chain is given with its context. Researchers report immunoSEQ v3.0 was run at survey level. TCRdb's copy holds only in-frame clones and misses some; the assay was immunoSEQ multiplex PCR. The sample yields 20,000 to 30,000 clones, approximately 81% seen once. This sample stems from a study of long-term antiretroviral therapy in people with HIV. The source was unsorted PBMCs, collected 4.7 to 5 years after starting antiretroviral therapy. This receptor was identified in a man aged 35 to 55 with HIV.

CDR3 in amino acids: CAWGPGTTSTDTQYF. The CDR3 region has the DNA TGTGCCTGGGGCCCTGGGACGACTAGCACAGATACGCAGTATTTT. V gene TRBV30 combines with J gene TRBJ2-3; tentatively, D is TRBD1 or TRBD2 (5 bases each). This CDR3 region has 15 residues. V was pared by 5 bases and J by 0 bases, with 15 bases between. Looked up from germline, CDR1 is GTSNPN and CDR2 is SVGIG (reference sequence).